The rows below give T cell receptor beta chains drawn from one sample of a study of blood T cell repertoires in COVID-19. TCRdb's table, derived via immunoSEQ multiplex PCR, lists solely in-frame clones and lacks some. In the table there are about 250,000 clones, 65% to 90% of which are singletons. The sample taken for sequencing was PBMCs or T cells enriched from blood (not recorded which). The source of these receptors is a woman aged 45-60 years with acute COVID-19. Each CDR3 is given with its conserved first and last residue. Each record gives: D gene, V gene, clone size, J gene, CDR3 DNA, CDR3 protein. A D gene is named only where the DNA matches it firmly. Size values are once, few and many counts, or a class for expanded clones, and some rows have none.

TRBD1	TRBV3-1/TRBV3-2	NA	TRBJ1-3	TGTGCCAGCAGTGCGACAGGGGGCGAAGGAAACACCATATATTTT	CASSATGGEGNTIYF
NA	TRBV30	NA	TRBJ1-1	TGTGCCTGGAGTGTTAGCCTAACAGGGATGAACACTGAAGCTTTCTTT	CAWSVSLTGMNTEAFF
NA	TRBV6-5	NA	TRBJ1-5	TGTGCCAGCAGTTCGATGACCGGGCAGCCCCAGCATTTT	CASSSMTGQPQHF
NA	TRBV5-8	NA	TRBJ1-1	TGTGCCAGTGCCCAGGAGGGAAACACTGAAGCTTTCTTT	CASAQEGNTEAFF
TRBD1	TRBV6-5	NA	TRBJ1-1	TGTGCCAGCACAAGGGACAGGCAAGCGAACACTGAAGCTTTCTTT	CASTRDRQANTEAFF
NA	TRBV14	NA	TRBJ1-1	TGTGCCAGCAGCCACCTACAGGCGAACACTGAAGCTTTCTTT	CASSHLQANTEAFF
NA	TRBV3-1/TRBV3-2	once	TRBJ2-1	TGTGCCAGCAGCCTGTCCCCAGGGGCCTCCAATGAGCAGTTCTTC	CASSLSPGASNEQFF
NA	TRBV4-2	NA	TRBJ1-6	TGTGCCAGCAGCCAAGAGGGCAGGGAGGGTTCACCCCTCCACTTT	CASSQEGREGSPLHF
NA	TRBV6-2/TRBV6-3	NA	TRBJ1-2	TGTGCCAGCAGTTACTCGTTAAGTATTATGCGTCCTGGCTACACCTTC	CASSYSLSIMRPGYTF
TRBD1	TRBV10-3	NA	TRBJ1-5	TGTGCCATCAGTGAGCCTACAGGGGGCCATCAACCCCAGCATTTT	CAISEPTGGHQPQHF
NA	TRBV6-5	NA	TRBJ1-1	TGTGCCAGCAGTTCCACAGGGCCCACTGAAGCTTTCTTT	CASSSTGPTEAFF
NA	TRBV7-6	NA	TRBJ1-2	TGTGCCAGCAGCTTAGCTCAGGGGTATGGCTACACCTTC	CASSLAQGYGYTF
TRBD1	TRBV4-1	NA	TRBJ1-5	TGCGCCAGCAGCCAGACAGACAGGGGGCTCCATCAGCCCCAGCATTTT	CASSQTDRGLHQPQHF
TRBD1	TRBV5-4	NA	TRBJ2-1	TGTGCCAGCAGCTTGTGGGGACAGGGAGTGGACAATGAGCAGTTCTTC	CASSLWGQGVDNEQFF
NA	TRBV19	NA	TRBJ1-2	TGTGCCAGTACCCCGGGGGGCGGCCCTAACTATGGCTACACCTTC	CASTPGGGPNYGYTF
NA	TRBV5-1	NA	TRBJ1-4	TGCGCCAGCAGCTGGACAGCAACTAATGAAAAACTGTTTTTT	CASSWTATNEKLFF
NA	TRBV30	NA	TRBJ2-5	TGTGCCTGTCCGCGGGAGACCCAGTACTTC	CACPRETQYF
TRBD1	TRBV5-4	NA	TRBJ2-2	TGTGCCAGCAGCCGTTTCGAACAGGGGGGGAACACCGGGGAGCTGTTTTTT	CASSRFEQGGNTGELFF
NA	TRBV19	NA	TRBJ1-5	TGTGCCACCTCAGGAGGGCCCCAGCATTTT	CATSGGPQHF
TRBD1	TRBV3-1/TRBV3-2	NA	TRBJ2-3	TGTGCCAGCAGCCAAGAAAGGCCAGGGGGCCCCGATACGCAGTATTTT	CASSQERPGGPDTQYF
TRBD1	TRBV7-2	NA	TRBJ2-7	TGTGCCAGCACTAGGACAGGGGGGTACGAGCAGTACTTC	CASTRTGGYEQYF
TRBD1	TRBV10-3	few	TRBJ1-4	TGTGCCGCCGCCTCGACAGGGGGTAATGAAAAACTGTTTTTT	CAAASTGGNEKLFF
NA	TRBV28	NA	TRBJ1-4	TGTGCCAGCAGTCACACCGCGGAGGGGCAGGGTGAAAAACTGTTTTTT	CASSHTAEGQGEKLFF
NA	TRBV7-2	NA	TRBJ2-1	TGTGCCAGCAGCTTAGCGTTCGGGGACACTTACAATGAGCAGTTCTTC	CASSLAFGDTYNEQFF
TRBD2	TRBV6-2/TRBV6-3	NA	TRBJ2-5	TGTGCCAGCAGTTACGGACGGACTAGCGGGGGGGAGACCCAGTACTTC	CASSYGRTSGGETQYF
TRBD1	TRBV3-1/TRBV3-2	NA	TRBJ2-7	TGTGCCAGCAGCCAAGAGGGCAGGGGGACCTCCTACGAGCAGTACTTC	CASSQEGRGTSYEQYF
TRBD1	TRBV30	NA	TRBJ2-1	TGTGCCTGGAGTGACGGGACAGGGGGCGCGGATGAGCAGTTCTTC	CAWSDGTGGADEQFF
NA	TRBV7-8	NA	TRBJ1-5	TGTGCCAGCAGCTTAGAACCTAATAGCAATCAGCCCCAGCATTTT	CASSLEPNSNQPQHF
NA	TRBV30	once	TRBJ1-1	TGTGCCTGGAGTGTAGCGGGGGCAGTGACTGAAGCTTTCTTT	CAWSVAGAVTEAFF
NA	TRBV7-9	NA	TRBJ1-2	TGTGCCAGCAGCTCTCCCGGGACACTCGTTAACTATGGCTACACCTTC	CASSSPGTLVNYGYTF